This TCR beta chain is drawn from a study of blood T cell repertoires in COVID-19 (dated by TCRdb to about 2020). Looking at the study overall: Samples from collaborators originated in the United States, Italy and Spain and spanned both the acute and convalescent phases of COVID-19. HLA class I and class II types, where available, came from metadata supplied by the sample provider rather than from assay-based typing. The samples were drawn from the first 160 participants of the ongoing ImmuneRACE study and from 950 to 1,500 subjects provided by 6 global collaborators. Deeply sampled blood TCRbeta repertoires from subjects exposed to, actively infected with, or recovered from COVID-19 were included in the dataset. A de-identified subject ID, COVID-19 status, age in years and sex were almost always included in the sample metadata. The material from the prospective study consisted of cDNA or gDNA derived from T cells, B-cell-depleted T cells, or PBMCs. The repertoires were made available in a free public database intended to serve as a resource for research on the immune response to SARS-CoV-2.

This clone was observed once. The antigen it recognizes is unknown. No much larger clone is present one base from it, and per-base qualities are unavailable. The full study reports these points: The amount of clinical and demographic metadata varied by source and participant and was provided uncurated.

Whole blood was collected in K2EDTA tubes by collaborating institutions according to the institutions' own protocols. For TCRbeta analysis, collaborators shipped samples in one of three forms: frozen whole blood, isolated PBMCs, or DNA extracted from either of those sample types. The immunoSEQ Assay, a bias-controlled multiplex PCR, was used to amplify TCRbeta CDR3 regions from genomic DNA. The study's own analysis went as follows. Nucleated cell counts per sample were estimated from amplification of reference gene primers within the assay. Sequence reads were collapsed and filtered to measure the absolute abundance of every unique TCRbeta CDR3 rearrangement. For each sample, productive Simpson clonality was calculated as the square root of Simpson's diversity index across productive rearrangements. In its TCRdb copy, this immuneACCESS table keeps in-frame sequences only and misses some clones. Where compared with another copy, unresolved V genes explain less than half of these, and the others have no known cause. V and J calls and clone size are copied from that table; D and trimming were computed from the DNA. This sample lists tens of thousands of clones; roughly 84% were detected once. In total, the top ten clones hold more than 2.5% of the sample.

Sequences SQVTM (CDR1) and ANQGSEA (CDR2) are obtained from the germline V gene. From the cysteine up to the phenylalanine, the CDR3 has a length of 13 residues. The CDR3 DNA has 39 bases and is translated from base 1. V is pared back by 4 bases and J by 5 bases, with 13 bases lying between the germline termini. The chain uses TRBV29-1 and TRBJ2-3; a tentative D call is TRBD1 (5 bases match). The sample was peripheral blood. The TCR was taken from a middle-aged man with acute or convalescent COVID-19. The base sequence is TGCAGCGTTGGCCAGGGATTAGGAGATACGCAGTATTTT. It encodes CSVGQGLGDTQYF.